Presented here are 4 T cell receptor beta chains from one specimen sequenced in a study of shared clonotypes between healthy human individuals. Generated by immunoSEQ multiplex PCR, the TCRdb table keeps only in-frame clones and is missing some. In the table there are some 2.4 million clones, 80% to 95% of which are singletons. Sequenced sample: naive CD4+ T cells from PBMCs. Subset described: CD45RA+ positively selected. Receptor source: a man younger than 35 in good health. Some clones in this sample may be carry-over from other donors' samples.

The chain combines TRBV25-1 with TRBJ2-3, with unresolved D. V was shortened by 5 bases and J by 3 bases, with 9 bases between the two germline ends. Per the germline V gene, CDR1 is MGHDK and CDR2 is SYGVNS. This CDR3 has 13 residues. CDR3 sequence reads: CASSPIMTDTQYF. The CDR3 DNA follows: TGTGCCAGCAGTCCGATCATGACAGATACGCAGTATTTT. The whole variable domain, filled in from reference TRBV25-1 and TRBJ2-3, reads EADIYQTPRYLVIGTGKKITLECSQTMGHDKMYWYQQDPGMELHLIHYSYGVNSTEKGDLSSESTVSRIRTEHFPLTLESARPSHTSQYLCASSPIMTDTQYFGPGTRLTVL.

The V and J genes are TRBV28 and TRBJ2-7; 9 bases map to TRBD2. From germline, CDR1 is MDHEN and CDR2 SYDVKM. The trim removed 2 bases at V and 2 bases at J, leaving 4 bases unmatched. CDR3 size: 15 residues. CDR3: CASSLGASGTYEQYF. The CDR3 DNA reads as TGTGCCAGCAGTTTAGGGGCTAGCGGGACCTACGAGCAGTACTTC.

J is TRBJ2-7 and V is TRBV7-2, with 8 nucleotides matching TRBD1. V gave up 5 bases and J gave up 5 bases; unmatched junction bases: 8. Germline CDR1 reads SGHTA; CDR2 reads FQGNSA. The CDR3 loop spans 14 amino acids. CDR3: CASSPGQGVDEQYF. CDR3 coding DNA: TGTGCCAGCAGCCCCGGACAGGGTGTTGACGAGCAGTACTTC.

Comment on this clone: This sample includes further DNA sequences coding for the same CDR3. The chain links TRBV7-9 to TRBJ2-3; D perhaps matches TRBD1 (6 bases). Germline V gene sequence: CDR1 SEHNR, CDR2 FQNEAQ (reference sequence). This CDR3 has 13 residues. V shed 5 bases and J shed 4 bases, with 10 bases lying between them. CDR3 residues: CASSPQGSDTQYF. The CDR3 DNA is TGTGCCAGCAGCCCCCAGGGGTCAGATACGCAGTATTTT. Variable domain in full (rest from reference TRBV7-9 and TRBJ2-3): DTGVSQNPRHKITKRGQNVTFRCDPISEHNRLYWYRQTLGQGPEFLTYFQNEAQLEKSRLLSDRFSAERPKGSFSTLEIQRTEQGDSAMYLCASSPQGSDTQYFGPGTRLTVL.